The clone carrying this T cell receptor beta chain occurred once. The antigen is undetermined. The data belong to a study of OX40 agonist ivuxolimab in advanced cancers. At the level of the study: Patients enrolled in dose escalation were diagnosed with hepatocellular carcinoma, melanoma, renal cell or head and neck cancer. Notes on the study in general: Expanded clones belonging to CD8+ T cells outnumbered, on average, those of CD4+.

The repertoire was sequenced with immunoSEQ multiplex PCR; TCRdb's copy has only in-frame clones and lacks some. This sample has approximately 12,000 clones, with around 66% found just once. Germline lookup yields CDR1 SGHTA and CDR2 FQGNSA. The CDR3 runs 13 residues. V was shortened by 3 bases and J by 6 bases, with 12 bases between the two germline ends. This specimen was CD4+ or CD8+ T cells sorted from blood, taken in a trial of the OX40 agonist ivuxolimab. The TCR sequence derives from an adult with an advanced solid tumor such as melanoma, head and neck, liver or kidney cancer. The V gene is TRBV7-2, the J gene TRBJ2-7, with no clear D. CDR3 sequence reads: CASSFGIGREQYF. Here the CDR3 DNA reads TGTGCCAGCAGCTTCGGTATAGGGCGCGAGCAGTACTTC.